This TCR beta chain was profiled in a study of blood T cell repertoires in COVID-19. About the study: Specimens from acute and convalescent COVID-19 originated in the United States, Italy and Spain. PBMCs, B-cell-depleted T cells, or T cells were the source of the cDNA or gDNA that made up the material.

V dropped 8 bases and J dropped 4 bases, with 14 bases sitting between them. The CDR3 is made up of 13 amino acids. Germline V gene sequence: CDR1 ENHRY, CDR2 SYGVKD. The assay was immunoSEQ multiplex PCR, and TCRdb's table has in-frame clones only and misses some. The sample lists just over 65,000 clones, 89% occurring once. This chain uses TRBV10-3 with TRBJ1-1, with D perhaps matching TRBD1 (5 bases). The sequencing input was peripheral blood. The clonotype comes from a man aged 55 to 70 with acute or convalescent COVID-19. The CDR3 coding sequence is TGTGCCATCCTTGCCACCGGGGGCACTGAAGCTTTCTTT. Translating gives CAILATGGTEAFF.